The T cell receptor beta chain under discussion was sequenced for a study of shared clonotypes between healthy human individuals. Study-wide context: The study drew on two women and a few men aged 18 to 49 as donors.

All donors qualified as healthy HIV-negative adults and had experienced no recent acute infections or vaccinations. Every donor was a Caucasian adult from Nashville, Tennessee. Measured with immunoSEQ multiplex PCR; TCRdb has only the in-frame clones, and not every one. The table records 950,000 to 1,300,000 clones, more than 65% of them present only once. CDR1 is MNHEY, CDR2 SVGAGI, per germline. This CDR3 is 13 amino acids long. The V and J ends lost 6 bases and 6 bases, in that order; junction bases with no gene match: 6. This sequence was found in a man between 18 and 35 years old in good health. Input material: memory CD4+ T cells sorted from blood. Documented subset: CD45RA-negative fraction. This rearrangement joins TRBV6-5 to TRBJ2-5; 8 bases line up with TRBD2. This CDR3 reads CASSQGLGQTQYF. The DNA of the CDR3 is TGTGCCAGCAGCCAGGGACTAGGGCAGACCCAGTACTTC.